These 3 T cell receptor beta chains came from one sample sequenced in a study of patients and donors after allogeneic stem cell transplantation. TCRdb used MiXCR to reprocess the RT-PCR reads, holding one entry per CDR3 protein. This sample yields about 960,000 distinct CDR3 sequences, of which under 20% are seen a single time; about 6% belongs to the top ten. Sequencing was carried out using blood, either unsorted or a sorted T cell fraction (not recorded which). Receptor source: a human donor who was either an allogeneic HSCT recipient or a stem cell or donor lymphocyte infusion donor (not recorded which). It is not recorded whose cells these are; they may come from a transplant donor.

The chain has TRBV3-1 and TRBJ2-5; TRBD2 matches 8 bases. This CDR3 is built from 16 residues. CDR1 LGHDT and CDR2 YNNKEL come from the germline V gene (reference sequence). Germline trimming cut 4 bases from V and 3 bases from J; bases unmatched to any gene: 10. CDR3 DNA: TGTGCCAGCAGCCTCCCCCCCACTAGCGGAAAAGAGACCCAGTACTTC. Protein: CASSLPPTSGKETQYF.

The genes are TRBV18 and TRBJ2-1, with 14 positions matching TRBD2. CDR1 KGHSH and CDR2 LQKENI come from the germline V gene. The length of the CDR3 is 14 residues. J gave up 8 bases and V 8 bases, and 5 bases lay outside the gene matches. CDR3 DNA: TGTGCCAGCCAACGACTAGCGGGAGGGGATGAGCAGTTCTTC. Its translation is CASQRLAGGDEQFF.

This clonotype showed up just a few times. CDR3 protein: CASSMDRGYEQYF. CDR3 in DNA: TGTGCCAGTAGTATGGACAGGGGGTACGAGCAGTACTTC. This chain joins TRBV19 and TRBJ2-7; 10 bases match TRBD1. The germline V gene has CDR1 LNHDA and CDR2 SQIVND (reference sequence). V lost 3 bases, J lost 4 bases, and 0 bases stayed unmatched. This CDR3 comprises 13 residues.